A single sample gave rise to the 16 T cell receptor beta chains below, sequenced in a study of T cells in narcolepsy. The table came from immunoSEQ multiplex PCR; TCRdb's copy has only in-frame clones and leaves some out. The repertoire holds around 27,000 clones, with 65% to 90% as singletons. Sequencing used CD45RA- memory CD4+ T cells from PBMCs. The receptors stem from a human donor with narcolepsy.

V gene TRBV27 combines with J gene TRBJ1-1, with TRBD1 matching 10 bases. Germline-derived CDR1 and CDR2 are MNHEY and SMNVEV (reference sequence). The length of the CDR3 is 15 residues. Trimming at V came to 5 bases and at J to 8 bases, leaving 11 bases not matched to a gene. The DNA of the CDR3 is TGTGCCAGCAGTATAGTCGGACAGGGGGAGAAAGAAGCTTTCTTT. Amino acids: CASSIVGQGEKEAFF.

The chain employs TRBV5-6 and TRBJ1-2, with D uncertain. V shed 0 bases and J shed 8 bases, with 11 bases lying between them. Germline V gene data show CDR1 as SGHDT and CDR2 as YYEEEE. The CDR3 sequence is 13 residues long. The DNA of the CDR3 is TGTGCCAGCAGCTTGGACAGATTGTACGGCTACACCTTC. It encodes CASSLDRLYGYTF.

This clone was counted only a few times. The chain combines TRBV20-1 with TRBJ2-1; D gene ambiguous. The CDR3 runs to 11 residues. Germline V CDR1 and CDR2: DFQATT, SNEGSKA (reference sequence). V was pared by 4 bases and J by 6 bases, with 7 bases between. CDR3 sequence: CSAKPLNEQFF. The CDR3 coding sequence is TGCAGTGCTAAGCCCCTCAATGAGCAGTTCTTC.

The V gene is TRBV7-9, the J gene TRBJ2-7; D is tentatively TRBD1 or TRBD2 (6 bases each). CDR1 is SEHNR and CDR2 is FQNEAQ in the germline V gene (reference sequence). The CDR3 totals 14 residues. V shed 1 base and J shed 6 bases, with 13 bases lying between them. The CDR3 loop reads CASSLVGGPGEQYF. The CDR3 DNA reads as TGTGCCAGCAGCTTAGTAGGGGGGCCAGGCGAGCAGTACTTC.

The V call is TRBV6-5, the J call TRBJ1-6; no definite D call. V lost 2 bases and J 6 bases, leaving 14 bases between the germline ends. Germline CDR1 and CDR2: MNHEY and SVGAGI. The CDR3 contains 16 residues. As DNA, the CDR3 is TGTGCCAGCAGTTACGACGCTTGGGCAGTTAATTCACCCCTCCACTTT. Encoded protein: CASSYDAWAVNSPLHF.

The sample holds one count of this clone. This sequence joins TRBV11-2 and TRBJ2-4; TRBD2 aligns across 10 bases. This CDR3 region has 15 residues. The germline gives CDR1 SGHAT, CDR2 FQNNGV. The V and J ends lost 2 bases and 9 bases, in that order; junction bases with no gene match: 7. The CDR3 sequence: CASSLLPSGRSIQYF. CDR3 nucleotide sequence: TGTGCCAGCAGCTTACTCCCTAGCGGGAGATCCATTCAGTACTTC.

The CDR3 spells CASTLRQGSGELFF. Written as DNA, the CDR3 is TGCGCCAGCACCCTCCGACAGGGATCCGGGGAGCTGTTTTTT. The chain uses TRBV5-1 and TRBJ2-2, with 7 nucleotides matching TRBD1. Looked up from germline, CDR1 is SGHRS and CDR2 is YFSETQ. The CDR3 loop spans 14 amino acids. Trimming removed 6 bases from V and 6 bases from J; junction bases left unmatched: 8.

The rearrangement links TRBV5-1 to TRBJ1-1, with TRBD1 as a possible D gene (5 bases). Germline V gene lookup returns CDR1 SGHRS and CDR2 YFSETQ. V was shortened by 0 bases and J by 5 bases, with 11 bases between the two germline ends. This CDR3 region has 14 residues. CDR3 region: CASSLAPGGTEAFF. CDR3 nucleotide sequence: TGCGCCAGCAGCTTGGCCCCGGGGGGGACTGAAGCTTTCTTT.

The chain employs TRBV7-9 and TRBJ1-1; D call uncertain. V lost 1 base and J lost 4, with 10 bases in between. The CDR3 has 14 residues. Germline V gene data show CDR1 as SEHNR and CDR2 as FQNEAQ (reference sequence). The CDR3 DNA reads TGTGCCAGCAGCTTAGTGGCCGGTAGCACTGAAGCTTTCTTT. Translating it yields CASSLVAGSTEAFF.

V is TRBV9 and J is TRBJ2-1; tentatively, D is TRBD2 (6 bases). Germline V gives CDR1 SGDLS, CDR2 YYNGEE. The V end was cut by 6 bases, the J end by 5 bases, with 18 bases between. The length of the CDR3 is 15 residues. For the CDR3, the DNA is TGTGCCAGCACCCTTGGACTATACCCTAACAATGAGCAGTTCTTC. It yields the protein CASTLGLYPNNEQFF.

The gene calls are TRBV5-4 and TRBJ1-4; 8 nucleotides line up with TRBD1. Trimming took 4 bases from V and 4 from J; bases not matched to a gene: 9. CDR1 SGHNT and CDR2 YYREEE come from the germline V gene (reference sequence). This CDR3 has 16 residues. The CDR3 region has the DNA TGTGCCAGCAGCCGGGACAGGCCCAACTTTAATGAAAAACTGTTTTTT. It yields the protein CASSRDRPNFNEKLFF.

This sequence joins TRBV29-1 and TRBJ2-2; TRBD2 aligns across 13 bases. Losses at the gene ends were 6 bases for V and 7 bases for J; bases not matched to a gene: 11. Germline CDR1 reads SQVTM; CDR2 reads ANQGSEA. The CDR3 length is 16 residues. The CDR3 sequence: CSVLLAGGPGGGELFF. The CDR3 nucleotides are TGCAGCGTCCTACTAGCGGGAGGGCCTGGGGGCGGGGAGCTGTTTTTT.

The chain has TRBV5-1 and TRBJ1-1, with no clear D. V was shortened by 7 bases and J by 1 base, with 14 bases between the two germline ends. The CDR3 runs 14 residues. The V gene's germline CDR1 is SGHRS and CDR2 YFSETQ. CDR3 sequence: CASANWGGNTEAFF. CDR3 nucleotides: TGCGCCAGCGCCAACTGGGGAGGGAACACTGAAGCTTTCTTT.

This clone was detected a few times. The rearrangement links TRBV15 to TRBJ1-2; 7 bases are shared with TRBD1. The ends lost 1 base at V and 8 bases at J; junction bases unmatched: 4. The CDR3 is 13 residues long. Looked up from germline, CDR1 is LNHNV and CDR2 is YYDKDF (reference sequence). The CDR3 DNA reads TGTGCCACCAGCAGAGTTGGGACAGAAGGCTACACCTTC. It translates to CATSRVGTEGYTF.

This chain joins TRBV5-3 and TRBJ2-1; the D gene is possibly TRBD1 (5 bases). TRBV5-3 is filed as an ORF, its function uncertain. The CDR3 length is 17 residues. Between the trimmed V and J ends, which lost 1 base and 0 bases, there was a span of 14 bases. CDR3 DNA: TGTGCCAGAAGCTTGAAATCAGGGAAAATCTCCTACAATGAGCAGTTCTTC. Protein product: CARSLKSGKISYNEQFF.

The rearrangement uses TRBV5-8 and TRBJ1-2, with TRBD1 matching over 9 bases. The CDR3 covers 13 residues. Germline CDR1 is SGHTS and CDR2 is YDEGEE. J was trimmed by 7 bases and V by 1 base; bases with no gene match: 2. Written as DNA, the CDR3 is TGTGCCAGCAGCTTGATGGACAGGGGTGGCTACACCTTC. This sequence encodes CASSLMDRGGYTF.